This T cell receptor beta chain originates from a study of memory CD4+ T cells and cytomegalovirus serostatus (dated by TCRdb to the late 2010s). For the study in its entirety: A total of about 35 healthy Belgian adults, of whom 9 were CMV seropositive and approximately 25 were CMV seronegative, were included in the cohort. CD4+ memory TCRbeta repertoires of a Belgian cohort with known cytomegalovirus serostatus were sequenced in order to replicate a published TCR-based CMV serostatus classifier. Broader findings and caveats from the paper: CMV serostatus prediction reached a median bootstrapped AUC of around 0.95 with the original framework and 0.9 to 0.93 with a US-trained random forest. Among the approximately 160 previously reported CMV-associated TCRbeta sequences, approximately 67 showed up in the CD4+ memory repertoires, with each one found in between one and five individuals. Only CD4+CD45RO+ memory cells were sequenced, unlike the original study, which covered naive and memory CD4+ and CD8+ populations. A median bootstrapped AUC of almost 0.96 with a 95% CI of 0.76-1.00 was achieved on the Belgian cohort by the original-framework classifier. The results were read as suggesting that the CMV-associated TCR signature is, for the most part, present in the CD4+ memory repertoire.

A FACSAria II was used to sort memory CD4+ T cells, defined as single viable CD3+CD4+CD8-CD45RO+ cells. CMV serostatus was determined using a Roche Elecsys assay that detects serum IgG against CMV pp150, pp28, p38 and p52. After the samples were thawed, total CD4+ T cells were enriched through positive selection using CD4 magnetic microbeads. Samples originated from another study that specifically interrogated the CD4+ T cell memory repertoire. Following standard operating procedures, peripheral blood mononuclear cells were isolated and cryopreserved, while serum was kept at -80 degrees C. The staining used CD3-PerCP (BW264/56), CD4-APC (RPA-T4), CD45RO-PE (UCHT1) and CD8-Pacific Orange (3B5) antibodies, and Sytox blue was used to exclude non-viable cells. The count of this clone is one. Its antigen specificity is not known. There are no base qualities to consult, and no much larger clone falls within one base.

The Quick-DNA Microprep Kit was used to extract genomic DNA from the sorted cells. TCRbeta DNA was amplified with the immunoSEQ hsTCRbeta kit following the manufacturer's protocol. TCRbeta libraries were sequenced on an Illumina MiSeq instrument. Under the source paper's analysis protocol: Following removal of out-of-frame sequences, 2,204,828 distinct TCRbeta sequences were retained, with an average of approximately 69,000 per individual. Each individual was scored according to the count of around 160 previously reported CMV-associated TCRbeta sequences and the total productive distinct TCRbeta count. A beta-binomial model was reimplemented in Python, and random forests from scikit-learn, run with default parameters, were trained on data from the US cohort. Classifier performance on the Belgian cohort was summarized as median AUC with percentile confidence intervals over 10,000 bootstrap iterations. Held by TCRdb, this immuneACCESS table contains in-frame sequences only and omits some clones. Under half of the omission traces to an unresolved V gene where checked; the cause of the rest is unknown. V, J and clone size are taken as reported in that table, and D and trimming were inferred from the DNA itself. The sample table holds 55,000 to 75,000 clones, of which 75% to 85% were seen once. About 0.95% of the sample goes to the ten largest clones.

Specimen: memory CD4+ T cells from blood. This sequence was found in an adult in good health and CMV-seronegative.

The CDR3 is CASSSRKDTQYF. At the DNA level, the sequence is TGTGCCAGCAGCTCAAGAAAGGATACGCAGTATTTT. Here the chain combines TRBV7-9 and TRBJ2-3, with the D gene call left open. The CDR3 contains 12 residues, cysteine and phenylalanine counted. Only the CDR3 part of the read is kept: 36 bases, read in frame from the first base. Deletion took 4 bases off V and 6 bases off J, with a span of 8 bases between the germline ends. Reading the germline V gene (reference sequence) gives CDR1 SEHNR and CDR2 FQNEAQ. The full variable domain, with segments outside the CDR3 supplied by the reference TRBV7-9 and TRBJ2-3 proteins, appears as DTGVSQNPRHKITKRGQNVTFRCDPISEHNRLYWYRQTLGQGPEFLTYFQNEAQLEKSRLLSDRFSAERPKGSFSTLEIQRTEQGDSAMYLCASSSRKDTQYFGPGTRLTVL.